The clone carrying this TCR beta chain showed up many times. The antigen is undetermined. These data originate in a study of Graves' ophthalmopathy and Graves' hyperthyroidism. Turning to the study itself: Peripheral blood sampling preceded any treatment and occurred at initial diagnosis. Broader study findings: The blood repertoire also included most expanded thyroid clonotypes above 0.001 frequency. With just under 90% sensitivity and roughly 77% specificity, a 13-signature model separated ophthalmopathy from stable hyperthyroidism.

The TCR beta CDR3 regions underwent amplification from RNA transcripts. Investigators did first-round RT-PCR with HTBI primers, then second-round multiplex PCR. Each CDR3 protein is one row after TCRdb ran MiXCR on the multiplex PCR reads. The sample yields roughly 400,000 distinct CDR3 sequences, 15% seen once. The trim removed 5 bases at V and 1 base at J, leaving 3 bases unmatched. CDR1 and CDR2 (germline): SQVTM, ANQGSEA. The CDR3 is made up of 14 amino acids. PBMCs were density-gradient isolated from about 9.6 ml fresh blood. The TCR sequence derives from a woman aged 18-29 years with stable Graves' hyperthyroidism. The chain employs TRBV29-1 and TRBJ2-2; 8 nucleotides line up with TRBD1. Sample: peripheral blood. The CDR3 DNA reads TGCAGCGTTACCGGACAGGGGAACACCGGGGAGCTGTTTTTT. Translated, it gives CSVTGQGNTGELFF.